This is a list of T cell receptor beta chains from one sample in a study of naive and memory T cell subsets. Via MiXCR, TCRdb re-called the UMI-ligation and nested PCR reads, giving one row per CDR3 protein. The sample includes some 110,000 distinct CDR3 sequences, 36% seen only once; the top ten take approximately 0.9%. Sequencing used central memory CD4+ T cells from blood. The receptor set was obtained from a human donor in good health. Both conserved end residues are part of each CDR3. D genes are given only for firm matches. For some rows the clone size is stated as once, few or many, or as a class when expanded; others skip it.

j_call d_call v_call clone_size cdr3_aa cdr3_nt
TRBJ2-1 . TRBV6-2/TRBV6-3 many CASSYAGSSYNEQFF TGTGCCAGCAGTTACGCGGGCAGCTCCTACAATGAGCAGTTCTTC
TRBJ2-7 . TRBV28 . CASTSWGALYEQYF TGTGCCAGCACCTCTTGGGGGGCCCTCTACGAGCAGTACTTC
TRBJ2-1 TRBD2 TRBV3-1 . CASSRTPGTSPHEQFF TGTGCCAGCAGCCGAACTCCCGGGACTAGCCCCCATGAGCAGTTCTTC
TRBJ2-7 . TRBV2 . CASTFDPSYEQYF TGTGCCAGCACTTTTGACCCCTCCTACGAGCAGTACTTC
TRBJ2-5 TRBD2 TRBV9 few CASSVSGTSGRGQETQYF TGTGCCAGCAGCGTATCTGGGACTAGCGGGAGAGGGCAAGAGACCCAGTACTTC
TRBJ1-1 TRBD1 TRBV5-5 . CASSSKTGITEAFF TGTGCCAGCAGCTCAAAGACAGGGATCACTGAAGCTTTCTTT
TRBJ1-5 . TRBV30 . CAWSSGGEAQPQHF TGTGCCTGGAGTTCCGGGGGCGAAGCTCAGCCCCAGCATTTT
TRBJ2-7 . TRBV7-2 . CASSQRRGGGSKF TGTGCCAGCAGCCAGCGTCGGGGAGGGGGTTCCAAATTC
TRBJ2-3 TRBD2 TRBV3-1 many CASSLRAGVGTDTQYF TGTGCCAGCAGCCTAAGAGCGGGAGTCGGCACAGATACGCAGTATTTT
TRBJ2-1 TRBD2 TRBV7-8 . CASKRRGGNEQFF TGTGCCAGCAAACGGAGGGGAGGGAATGAGCAGTTCTTC
TRBJ2-3 TRBD2 TRBV28 . CASSLGLAVGDTQYF TGTGCCAGCAGTTTGGGGCTAGCGGTTGGAGATACGCAGTATTTT
TRBJ1-5 . TRBV3-1 . CASSQDKGLGHQHF TGTGCCAGCAGCCAAGATAAGGGCTTGGGGCACCAGCATTTT
TRBJ1-6 . TRBV28 . CASSFFRSSYNSPLHF TGTGCCAGCAGTTTTTTTCGGAGCTCCTATAATTCACCCCTCCACTTT
TRBJ2-5 TRBD2 TRBV5-1 few CASSLGLAGDGVETQYF TGCGCCAGCAGCCTGGGACTAGCGGGAGACGGTGTAGAGACCCAGTACTTC